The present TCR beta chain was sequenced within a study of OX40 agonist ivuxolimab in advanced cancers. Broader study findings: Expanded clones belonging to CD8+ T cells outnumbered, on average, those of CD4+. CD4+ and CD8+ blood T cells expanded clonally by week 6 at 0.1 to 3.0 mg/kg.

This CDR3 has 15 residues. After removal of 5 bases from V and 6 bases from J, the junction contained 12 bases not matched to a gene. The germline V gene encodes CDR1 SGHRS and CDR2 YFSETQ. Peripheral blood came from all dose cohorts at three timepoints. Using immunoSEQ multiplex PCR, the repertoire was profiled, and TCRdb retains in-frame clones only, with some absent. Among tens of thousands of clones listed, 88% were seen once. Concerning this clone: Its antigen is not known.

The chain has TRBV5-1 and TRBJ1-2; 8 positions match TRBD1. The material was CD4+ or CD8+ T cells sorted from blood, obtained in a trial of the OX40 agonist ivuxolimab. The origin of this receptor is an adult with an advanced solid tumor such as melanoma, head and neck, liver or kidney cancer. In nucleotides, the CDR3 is TGCGCCAGCAGGGTGGCCCCAGGGGGCCAGGATGGCTACACCTTC. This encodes CASRVAPGGQDGYTF.